This T cell receptor beta chain was profiled in a study of blood T cell repertoires in COVID-19. About the research overall: The United States, Italy and Spain were the sources of the acute and convalescent COVID-19 samples. T cells, B-cell-depleted T cells, or PBMCs provided the cDNA or gDNA that served as material.

The assay was immunoSEQ multiplex PCR, and TCRdb's table has in-frame clones only and misses some. The sample has around 230,000 clones; about nine tenths are singletons. Enrollees, about 18 to 90 years old, lived in 24 US areas. Clinical history reported by participants formed the basis on which cohorts were assigned. There are 19 residues in the CDR3. Germline V lookup: CDR1 SGHRS, CDR2 YFSETQ. J lost 6 bases, V lost 3 bases, and 21 bases had no gene match. Sequencing used PBMCs or T cells enriched from blood (not recorded which). V usage is TRBV5-1 and J usage is TRBJ1-1; 9 bases are shared with TRBD1. This TCR was sampled from a woman aged 40 to 55 with acute COVID-19. The CDR3 loop is CASSSTPLTGGAGRPEAFF. CDR3 DNA: TGCGCCAGCAGCTCGACTCCCCTAACAGGGGGCGCGGGAAGACCTGAAGCTTTCTTT.